What follows describes a single T cell receptor (beta chain). The protocol was immunoSEQ multiplex PCR, while the TCRdb copy is restricted to in-frame clones and leaves out a portion. The sample gives around 150,000 clones, 84% of which show up once; approximately 8.9% is in the top ten. This sample was taken from a study of blood T cell repertoires in COVID-19. About the research overall: Sample material is recorded as cDNA or gDNA derived from T cells, B-cell-depleted T cells, or PBMCs.

Patients from Seattle were sampled longitudinally, starting during active infection. The sample taken for sequencing was peripheral blood. The clonotype was recovered from a man younger than 45 with COVID-19, enrolled during active disease.

This chain's CDR3 is CASSIRFYENTEAFF. CDR3 coding DNA: TGTGCCAGTAGTATTCGGTTCTACGAGAACACTGAAGCTTTCTTT. The J gene is TRBJ1-1, the V gene TRBV19; no definite D call. The CDR3 consists of 15 residues. Germline V gives CDR1 LNHDA, CDR2 SQIVND (reference sequence). The V end lost 3 bases, the J end lost 1 base, and 12 bases lay between the germline ends. Together with reference TRBV19 and TRBJ1-1, the CDR3 gives the full variable domain: DGGITQSPKYLFRKEGQNVTLSCEQNLNHDAMYWYRQDPGQGLRLIYYSQIVNDFQKGDIAEGYSVSREKKESFPLTVTSAQKNPTAFYLCASSIRFYENTEAFFGQGTRLTVV.